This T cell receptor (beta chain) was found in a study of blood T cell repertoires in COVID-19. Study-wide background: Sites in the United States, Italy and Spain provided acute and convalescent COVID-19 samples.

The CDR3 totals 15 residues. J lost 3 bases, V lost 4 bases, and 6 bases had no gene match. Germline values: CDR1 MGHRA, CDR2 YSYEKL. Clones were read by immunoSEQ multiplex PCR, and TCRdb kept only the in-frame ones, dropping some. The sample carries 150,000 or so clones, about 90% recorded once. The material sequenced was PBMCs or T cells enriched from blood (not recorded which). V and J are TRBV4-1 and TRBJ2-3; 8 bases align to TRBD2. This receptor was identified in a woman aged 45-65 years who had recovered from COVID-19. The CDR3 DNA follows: TGCGCCAGCAGCCCCCTGGGACTAGTGACAGATACGCAGTATTTT. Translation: CASSPLGLVTDTQYF.